These 31 T cell receptor beta chains came from one sample sequenced in a study of blood T cell repertoires in COVID-19. Method: immunoSEQ multiplex PCR; TCRdb's copy keeps in-frame clones and lacks some. The repertoire holds 130,000 to 150,000 clones, with about nine tenths as singletons. Input material: peripheral blood. These receptors originate from a woman in her fifties or sixties with acute or convalescent COVID-19.

This chain uses TRBV7-2 with TRBJ2-7; TRBD2 matches 8 bases. CDR1 SGHTA and CDR2 FQGNSA come from the germline V gene. The V segment lost 3 bases and the J segment 6 bases; nucleotides outside the gene matches: 4. The CDR3 extends over 13 amino acids. For the CDR3, the DNA is TGTGCCAGCAGCTTGAGAGCGGGGGTCGAGCAGTACTTC. Its protein product is CASSLRAGVEQYF.

The V and J genes are TRBV19 and TRBJ2-3; 8 nucleotides match TRBD1. There are 14 residues in the CDR3. Losses at the gene ends were 5 bases for V and 3 bases for J; bases not matched to a gene: 4. Germline CDR1 and CDR2: LNHDA and SQIVND (reference sequence). The CDR3 nucleotides read TGTGCCAGTAGTCCCCAGGGGGCAACAGATACGCAGTATTTT. As protein: CASSPQGATDTQYF. Filled out from reference TRBV19 and TRBJ2-3, the complete variable domain reads DGGITQSPKYLFRKEGQNVTLSCEQNLNHDAMYWYRQDPGQGLRLIYYSQIVNDFQKGDIAEGYSVSREKKESFPLTVTSAQKNPTAFYLCASSPQGATDTQYFGPGTRLTVL.

The V gene is TRBV5-1, the J gene TRBJ1-1; 9 nucleotides align to TRBD1. The length of the CDR3 is 13 residues. Germline V gene data show CDR1 as SGHRS and CDR2 as YFSETQ. Trimming cost V 5 bases and J 3 bases; bases outside gene matches: 2. The CDR3 sequence: CASRRDRDTEAFF. Written as DNA, the CDR3 is TGCGCCAGCAGACGGGACAGGGACACTGAAGCTTTCTTT.

The chain uses TRBV5-4 and TRBJ1-3, with D unresolved. The germline gives CDR1 SGHNT, CDR2 YYREEE (reference sequence). Trimming removed 3 bases from V and 0 bases from J, with 13 bases in between. The CDR3 is 16 residues long. The CDR3 is CASSSANSRSGNTIYF. The CDR3 DNA sequence: TGTGCCAGCAGCTCCGCCAACTCACGCTCTGGAAACACCATATATTTT. The full variable domain, in which reference TRBV5-4 and TRBJ1-3 provide the parts outside the CDR3, is ETGVTQSPTHLIKTRGQQVTLRCSSQSGHNTVSWYQQALGQGPQFIFQYYREEENGRGNFPPRFSGLQFPNYSSELNVNALELDDSALYLCASSSANSRSGNTIYFGEGSWLTVV.

The chain recombines TRBV12-3 or TRBV12-4 with TRBJ2-7; D call uncertain. CDR3 length equals 13 residues. Trimming stripped 1 base from V and 3 bases from J, with 7 bases between. DNA of the CDR3: TGTGCCAGCAGTTTAGGTTATAGCTACGAGCAGTACTTC. It specifies CASSLGYSYEQYF.

This clone was picked up one time. The chain couples TRBV5-4 to TRBJ2-3; 7 bases are a match to TRBD1. Germline CDR1 and CDR2: SGHNT and YYREEE (reference sequence). After removal of 4 bases from V and 2 bases from J, the junction contained 10 bases not matched to a gene. The CDR3 contains 16 residues. The CDR3 loop reads CASSETGALFTDTQYF. CDR3 DNA: TGTGCCAGCAGCGAAACAGGGGCCCTTTTCACAGATACGCAGTATTTT. Based on the CDR3 plus reference TRBV5-4 and TRBJ2-3, the full variable domain is ETGVTQSPTHLIKTRGQQVTLRCSSQSGHNTVSWYQQALGQGPQFIFQYYREEENGRGNFPPRFSGLQFPNYSSELNVNALELDDSALYLCASSETGALFTDTQYFGPGTRLTVL.

The count of this clone is one. The gene calls are TRBV12-5 and TRBJ2-4; weak D call: TRBD1 (5 bases). The CDR3 is 15 amino acids. The germline gives CDR1 LGHNT, CDR2 FRNRAP. The germline V and J ends were trimmed by 3 bases and 6 bases, with 15 bases remaining between them. The CDR3 here is CASGLGDYGVNIQYF. In nucleotides, the CDR3 is TGTGCTAGTGGTTTAGGGGATTACGGCGTAAACATTCAGTACTTC. Using reference TRBV12-5 and TRBJ2-4 for the parts outside the CDR3, the full variable domain is DARVTQTPRHKVTEMGQEVTMRCQPILGHNTVFWYRQTMMQGLELLAYFRNRAPLDDSGMPKDRFSAEMPDATLATLKIQPSEPRDSAVYFCASGLGDYGVNIQYFGAGTRLSVL.

This sequence joins TRBV7-6 and TRBJ2-3; TRBD2 might be the D (7 bases). Trimming cost V 1 base and J 3 bases, with 17 bases left between them. The V gene's germline CDR1 is SGHVS and CDR2 FNYEAQ. CDR3 size: 17 residues. For the CDR3, the DNA is TGTGCCAGCAGCTTAGACGTCGGGGGGCCTTCGACAGATACGCAGTATTTT. Translated: CASSLDVGGPSTDTQYF.

The chain couples TRBV6-5 to TRBJ2-1; 8 nucleotides agree with TRBD2. The CDR3 length is 15 residues. Germline V gene sequence: CDR1 MNHEY, CDR2 SVGAGI. V shed 6 bases, J shed 2 bases, and the junction held 6 bases outside the gene matches. CDR3: CASRTTGGAYNEQFF. CDR3 nucleotides: TGTGCCAGCAGAACTACGGGAGGGGCCTACAATGAGCAGTTCTTC.

The J gene is TRBJ1-5, the V gene TRBV19, with D possibly being TRBD1 (6 bases). This CDR3 spans 16 amino acids. Trimming took off 7 bases at V and 0 bases at J, with 16 bases between the two ends. Germline V CDR1 and CDR2: LNHDA, SQIVND (reference sequence). This CDR3 is CASTLGQLNSNQPQHF. The CDR3 nucleotides read TGTGCCAGTACCCTAGGACAGCTTAATAGCAATCAGCCCCAGCATTTT.

The V gene is TRBV9, the J gene TRBJ2-4; 7 bases match TRBD2. From germline, CDR1 is SGDLS and CDR2 YYNGEE. The CDR3 covers 15 residues. J lost 5 bases, V lost 0 bases, and 5 bases had no gene match. Here the CDR3 DNA reads TGTGCCAGCAGCGTAGGCGGGAGAATACAAAACATTCAGTACTTC. It codes for CASSVGGRIQNIQYF. Combining the CDR3 with reference TRBV9 and TRBJ2-4 gives the whole variable domain DSGVTQTPKHLITATGQRVTLRCSPRSGDLSVYWYQQSLDQGLQFLIQYYNGEERAKGNILERFSAQQFPDLHSELNLSSLELGDSALYFCASSVGGRIQNIQYFGAGTRLSVL.

In its sample, this clone was seen once. The V and J genes are TRBV3-1 (or the pseudogene TRBV3-2) and TRBJ2-1; D not certain. V was clipped by 5 bases and J by 2 bases, with 13 bases between them. Germline assignment: CDR1 LGHDT and CDR2 YNNKEL (reference sequence). CDR3 length: 15 amino acids. The CDR3 DNA is TGTGCCAGCAGCTTCTACTCGTCCGCCTACAATGAGCAGTTCTTC. Its translation: CASSFYSSAYNEQFF.

The rearrangement joins TRBV6-2 or TRBV6-3 to TRBJ1-4; TRBD1 matches at 8 bases. V gave up 2 bases and J gave up 6 bases; unmatched junction bases: 5. The CDR3 is 15 amino acids. Germline V gene lookup returns CDR1 MNHEY and CDR2 SVGEGT. The CDR3 sequence is CASSYPDRGYEKLFF. The CDR3 DNA is TGTGCCAGCAGTTACCCCGACAGGGGTTATGAAAAACTGTTTTTT.

The chain carries TRBV28 and TRBJ2-2, with TRBD1 matching over 9 bases. There are 16 residues in the CDR3. The germline V gene encodes CDR1 MDHEN and CDR2 SYDVKM. J was trimmed by 2 bases and V by 5 bases; bases with no gene match: 6. CDR3 in amino acids: CASSPPGQGNTGELFF. The CDR3, as DNA: TGTGCCAGCAGTCCCCCGGGACAGGGAAACACCGGGGAGCTGTTTTTT.

The chain carries TRBV19 and TRBJ2-5; 9 bases line up with TRBD2. Germline V gene lookup returns CDR1 LNHDA and CDR2 SQIVND (reference sequence). The CDR3 extends over 14 amino acids. The J segment lost 3 bases and the V segment lost 3 bases, leaving 2 bases of the junction unmatched. The CDR3 protein is CASSMGGGEETQYF. CDR3 DNA sequence: TGTGCCAGTAGTATGGGCGGGGGGGAAGAGACCCAGTACTTC.

The chain uses TRBV7-9 and TRBJ1-1; D may be TRBD1 (5 bases). The germline gives CDR1 SEHNR, CDR2 FQNEAQ (reference sequence). The CDR3 is 14 amino acids. Trimming took off 0 bases at V and 6 bases at J, with 11 bases between the two ends. DNA for the CDR3: TGTGCCAGCAGCTTAGCTAGTACAGGAGCTGAAGCTTTCTTT. Translating it yields CASSLASTGAEAFF. Full variable domain (remainder filled in from reference TRBV7-9 and TRBJ1-1): DTGVSQNPRHKITKRGQNVTFRCDPISEHNRLYWYRQTLGQGPEFLTYFQNEAQLEKSRLLSDRFSAERPKGSFSTLEIQRTEQGDSAMYLCASSLASTGAEAFFGQGTRLTVV.

The chain is built from TRBV6-5 and TRBJ1-1; 8 bases agree with TRBD1. The germline gives CDR1 MNHEY, CDR2 SVGAGI. V lost 3 bases to trimming and J lost 9 bases; unmatched junction nucleotides: 3. This CDR3 is built from 12 residues. The CDR3, as DNA: TGTGCCAGCAGTTATGCCAGGGGGCAAGCTTTCTTT. Protein sequence: CASSYARGQAFF.

The gene calls are TRBV30 and TRBJ1-6, with D maybe TRBD1 (6 bases). Germline assignment: CDR1 GTSNPN and CDR2 SVGIG (reference sequence). Trimming pared 4 bases from V and 10 bases from J, leaving 17 bases between. The CDR3 loop spans 14 amino acids. CDR3 residues: CAWTNGGAWSPLHF. The CDR3 nucleotides are TGTGCCTGGACCAACGGGGGGGCATGGTCACCCCTCCACTTT.

The chain recombines TRBV7-6 with TRBJ2-7; no definite D call. The ends were cut back, 3 bases at V and 4 bases at J, with 16 bases in the middle. Germline CDR1 reads SGHVS; CDR2 reads FNYEAQ. The CDR3 covers 15 residues. CDR3 loop: CASSFEEPPIYEQYF. CDR3 DNA sequence: TGTGCCAGCAGCTTCGAGGAACCCCCTATATACGAGCAGTACTTC. Full variable domain (missing parts from reference TRBV7-6 and TRBJ2-7): GAGVSQSPRYKVTKRGQDVALRCDPISGHVSLYWYRQALGQGPEFLTYFNYEAQQDKSGLPNDRFSAERPEGSISTLTIQRTEQRDSAMYRCASSFEEPPIYEQYFGPGTRLTVT.

V is TRBV12-3 or TRBV12-4 and J is TRBJ2-6; D is undetermined. Trimming took off 2 bases at V and 4 bases at J, with 3 bases between the two ends. CDR3 length equals 13 residues. In nucleotides, the CDR3 is TGTGCCAGCAGTTTACAGGGGGCCAACGTCCTGACTTTC. This sequence encodes CASSLQGANVLTF.

The chain recombines TRBV24-1 with TRBJ2-1; TRBD2 matches at 14 bases. Trimming took 5 bases from V and 0 from J; bases not matched to a gene: 2. The CDR3 loop spans 17 amino acids. The germline CDR1 and CDR2 sequences are KGHDR and SFDVKD. The CDR3 reads CATSGTSGGSSYNEQFF. The DNA of the CDR3 is TGTGCCACCAGTGGGACTAGCGGGGGGTCCTCCTACAATGAGCAGTTCTTC.

This sequence joins TRBV7-2 and TRBJ2-1, with TRBD2 matching 7 bases. CDR1 and CDR2 from the germline V gene are SGHTA and FQGNSA. J gave up 5 bases and V 5 bases, and 6 bases lay outside the gene matches. CDR3 length: 14 amino acids. The CDR3 sequence: CASSVGTTHNEQFF. The CDR3 bases are TGTGCCAGCAGCGTTGGGACTACTCACAATGAGCAGTTCTTC.

The CDR3 here is CASSFGQGRNQPQHF. DNA for the CDR3: TGTGCCAGCAGCTTTGGACAGGGGCGAAATCAGCCCCAGCATTTT. This chain uses TRBV5-4 with TRBJ1-5; 9 bases line up with TRBD1. Trimming cost V 2 bases and J 4 bases; bases outside gene matches: 4. The CDR3 length is 15 residues. Germline V gives CDR1 SGHNT, CDR2 YYREEE (reference sequence). The whole variable domain, filled in from reference TRBV5-4 and TRBJ1-5, reads ETGVTQSPTHLIKTRGQQVTLRCSSQSGHNTVSWYQQALGQGPQFIFQYYREEENGRGNFPPRFSGLQFPNYSSELNVNALELDDSALYLCASSFGQGRNQPQHFGDGTRLSIL.

The rearrangement links TRBV5-6 to TRBJ2-7; a possible D gene is TRBD2 (6 bases). The germline gives CDR1 SGHDT, CDR2 YYEEEE. The V end was cut by 7 bases, the J end by 0 bases, with 14 bases between. The CDR3 length is 14 residues. The CDR3 is CASEGTASSYEQYF. CDR3 DNA sequence: TGTGCCAGCGAAGGGACTGCAAGCTCCTACGAGCAGTACTTC.

The chain recombines TRBV19 with TRBJ2-2; TRBD1 matches 9 bases. In germline, CDR1 is LNHDA, CDR2 SQIVND (reference sequence). With 7 bases clipped from V and 11 bases from J, the junction kept 11 bases outside the gene matches. The length of the CDR3 is 14 residues. CDR3 DNA sequence: TGTGCCAGTAACACGGGACAGGGTTTAGGTGAGCTGTTTTTT. It yields the protein CASNTGQGLGELFF.

The chain recombines TRBV7-2 with TRBJ1-1, with TRBD1 matching over 8 bases. V lost 1 base to trimming and J lost 1 base; unmatched junction nucleotides: 5. From germline, CDR1 is SGHTA and CDR2 FQGNSA. CDR3 length equals 16 residues. The CDR3: CASSLGTGRKNTEAFF. CDR3 in DNA: TGTGCCAGCAGCTTAGGGACAGGGAGAAAGAACACTGAAGCTTTCTTT.

V gene TRBV11-2 combines with J gene TRBJ2-7, with D unresolved. There are 13 residues in the CDR3. Germline V gives CDR1 SGHAT, CDR2 FQNNGV. V was cut by 0 bases and J by 3 bases, with 6 bases left in between. The CDR3 nucleotides are TGTGCCAGCAGCTTAGAAGAGAGCTACGAGCAGTACTTC. Its translation is CASSLEESYEQYF.

The chain combines TRBV7-8 with TRBJ1-5; the D gene is possibly TRBD1 (5 bases). V was clipped by 4 bases and J by 2 bases, with 15 bases between them. CDR1 is SGHVS and CDR2 is FQNEAQ in the germline V gene. This CDR3 has 16 amino acids. The CDR3 coding sequence is TGTGCCAGCAGCTCGTCGGGAGGGGATCGCAATCAGCCCCAGCATTTT. Protein: CASSSSGGDRNQPQHF.

CDR3 residues: CASSPEGLAANEQFF. In nucleotides, the CDR3 is TGCGCCAGCAGCCCGGAAGGACTAGCTGCCAATGAGCAGTTCTTC. The chain combines TRBV5-1 with TRBJ2-1; 8 bases are shared with TRBD2. CDR1 and CDR2 from the germline V gene are SGHRS and YFSETQ. The CDR3 has 15 residues. V lost 4 bases to trimming and J lost 6 bases; unmatched junction nucleotides: 9.

This clone showed up just once. The V call is TRBV11-2, the J call TRBJ2-7; D remains unclear. The CDR3 contains 14 residues. Per the germline V gene, CDR1 is SGHAT and CDR2 is FQNNGV. V was trimmed by 1 base and J by 0 bases, leaving 7 bases between them. The CDR3 sequence: CASSLVRSSYEQYF. The CDR3 region has the DNA TGTGCCAGCAGCTTAGTGAGGAGCTCCTACGAGCAGTACTTC.

The CDR3 nucleotides are TGTGCCAGCAGTGACCTAAATGGCTACACCTTC. The encoded protein is CASSDLNGYTF. This chain uses TRBV6-1 with TRBJ1-2; D gene uncertain. Germline assignment: CDR1 MNHNS and CDR2 SASEGT. The length of the CDR3 is 11 residues. V lost 3 bases, J lost 6 bases, and 5 bases lay in between.